Included here is one T cell receptor (beta chain) sequence, with context. The antigen is undetermined. A read error may explain this, as a much larger clone is one base away. For the second PCR, which ran for 7 to 11 cycles, a sample-barcoded 5' primer and a J-beta primer mix were used. TCRdb independently ran MiXCR on the 5' RACE reads; one entry per CDR3 protein. The sample holds approximately 800,000 distinct CDR3 sequences, 46% seen once. This sample stems from a study of blood T cells in healthy people across ages. General observations from the study: Whereas aged donors had fewer naive CD4+ cells, long-lived donors had more of them and higher diversity.

Per sample, a minimum of 6 million PBMCs were isolated. Each sample provided at least 5 micrograms of extracted total RNA. The TCR was taken from a man older than 75 in good health. The material sequenced was blood.

The CDR3 reads CACSQGYQETQYF. The CDR3 DNA reads TGTGCCTGCAGCCAGGGATACCAAGAGACCCAGTACTTC. The genes are TRBV4-2 and TRBJ2-5; tentatively, D is TRBD1 (5 bases). The germline V gene encodes CDR1 LGHNA and CDR2 YNFKEQ. The CDR3 extends over 13 amino acids.